Sequencing of this TCR beta chain was carried out in a study of T cell repertoires in cytomegalovirus infection. TCRdb passed the reads through MiXCR, listing each CDR3 protein once. Among roughly 920,000 distinct CDR3 sequences, 25% to 40% were seen once, and the ten largest hold about an eighth. In this sample, this clonotype turned up many times. Its antigen remains unidentified. This CDR3 comprises 16 residues. CDR1 is SGHVS, CDR2 FNYEAQ, per germline. V lost 4 bases, J lost 0 bases, and 3 bases stayed unmatched. This clonotype originated in a human donor in good health (CMV status not recorded). Some clones in this sample may be carry-over from other donors' samples. This rearrangement joins TRBV7-6 to TRBJ2-3; 11 bases agree with TRBD2. This material consisted of cultured CD8+ T cells from PBMCs, taken from culture after CMV antigen stimulation. CDR3 loop: CASSSIAGGSTDTQYF. Written as DNA, the CDR3 is TGTGCCAGCAGCTCCATAGCGGGGGGGAGCACAGATACGCAGTATTTT.